This T cell receptor (beta chain) was retrieved from a study of blood T cell repertoires in COVID-19. Study-wide context: COVID-19 samples, acute and convalescent, were from the United States, Italy and Spain. The analysed material was cDNA or gDNA that came from T cells, B-cell-depleted T cells, or PBMCs.

Per the original data handling: Amplification of reference gene primers provided the estimated nucleated cell counts. Repertoires were generated with immunoSEQ multiplex PCR, while TCRdb's copy carries only in-frame clones and drops some. The V and J calls and clone size come from that table; D and trimming were worked out from the DNA. The table has more than 35,000 clones, 88% seen once. Material for sequencing was peripheral blood. The TCR was taken from an older man with acute or convalescent COVID-19.

This chain's CDR3 is CASNPGQGIGAFF. CDR3 nucleotides: TGCGCCAGCAACCCGGGACAGGGGATCGGAGCTTTCTTT. The rearrangement joins TRBV4-1 to TRBJ1-1; 10 bases fit TRBD1. After removal of 7 bases from V and 10 bases from J, the junction contained 9 bases not matched to a gene. The germline V gene encodes CDR1 MGHRA and CDR2 YSYEKL. This CDR3 region has 13 residues.